This entry lists 26 T cell receptor beta chains sequenced from one sample in a study of early T cells in non-severe SARS-CoV-2 infection listed by TCRdb under 2021. Preparation of the library involved 5' RACE. TCRdb records NextSeq 500 as the sequencer. The public reads were run again by TCRdb, first through fastp at Q25 and then through MiXCR, and only productive beta chains were kept. Rows merge per CDR3 protein into single entries with the most common DNA and genes. A total of tens of thousands of distinct CDR3 sequences appear in this sample, 12% of them only once. Over 1.5% of the sample comes from the top ten. The sequenced sample consisted of whole blood. These receptors came from an adult who was a healthcare worker with PCR-confirmed SARS-CoV-2 infection or an uninfected control (not recorded which).

The chain combines TRBV7-3 with TRBJ1-1, with D maybe TRBD1 (5 bases). From germline, CDR1 is SGHTA and CDR2 FQGTGA. The CDR3 runs to 16 residues. V was shortened by 5 bases and J by 4 bases, with 20 bases between the two germline ends. CDR3 DNA: TGTGCCAGCAGCCCAACGGGGACCATGCCGAGCACTGAAGCTTTCTTT. Translation: CASSPTGTMPSTEAFF.

This chain connects TRBV14 to TRBJ2-2; the D gene is possibly TRBD2 (5 bases). The germline V gene encodes CDR1 SGHDN and CDR2 FVKESK. The CDR3 runs to 14 residues. Deletions cut 7 bases from V and 4 bases from J, with 13 bases between. CDR3 bases: TGTGCCAGCACCACAACGGCGGGCACCGGGGAGCTGTTTTTT. Protein sequence: CASTTTAGTGELFF.

This clonotype was seen ten or more times. The V call is TRBV7-2, the J call TRBJ2-5; TRBD1 is a possible D gene (5 bases). Germline CDR1 is SGHTA and CDR2 is FQGNSA. Trimming left V 4 bases short and J 5 bases short, with 20 bases between. This CDR3 has 16 amino acids. The CDR3 reads CASSSVRQGRSETQYF. The CDR3 bases are TGTGCCAGCAGCTCCGTCAGGCAGGGTCGCTCCGAGACCCAGTACTTC.

This clonotype was counted between two and nine times. This chain links TRBV12-3 or TRBV12-4 with TRBJ2-5; D unresolved. Between the trimmed V and J ends, which lost 6 bases and 5 bases, there was a span of 10 bases. The CDR3 is 12 amino acids. For the CDR3, the DNA is TGTGCCAGCAGCACCTCCTCGGAGACCCAGTACTTC. Its protein product is CASSTSSETQYF.

This clonotype was seen a handful of times. The chain combines TRBV11-3 with TRBJ1-1, with 8 nucleotides matching TRBD1. This CDR3 is 14 amino acids long. Germline CDR1 is SGHNT and CDR2 is YENEEA. V gave up 5 bases and J gave up 5 bases; unmatched junction bases: 7. The CDR3: CASSPGGLVTEAFF. The CDR3 DNA reads TGTGCCAGCAGCCCAGGGGGCCTGGTAACTGAAGCTTTCTTT.

The genes are TRBV12-3 or TRBV12-4 and TRBJ1-2, with D tentatively TRBD1 (6 bases). V dropped 6 bases and J dropped 2 bases, with 10 bases sitting between them. The CDR3 is 13 residues long. This CDR3 reads CASRGDTNYGYTF. CDR3 in DNA: TGTGCCAGCAGAGGGGACACGAACTATGGCTACACCTTC.

The CDR3 region has the DNA TGTGCCAGCAGTCCGAACTGGGACAAAAACATTCAGTACTTC. Translation: CASSPNWDKNIQYF. J is TRBJ2-4 and V is TRBV27; D is ambiguous. V lost 5 bases and J 3 bases, leaving 11 bases between the germline ends. Germline values: CDR1 MNHEY, CDR2 SMNVEV (reference sequence). There are 14 residues in the CDR3.

This clonotype has just a few counts. J is TRBJ1-4 and V is TRBV12-3 or TRBV12-4, with TRBD1 as a possible D gene (6 bases). Trimming stripped 6 bases from V and 4 bases from J, with 9 bases between. The CDR3 length is 13 residues. This chain's CDR3 is CASSNRVNEKLFF. DNA of the CDR3: TGTGCCAGCAGCAACAGGGTTAATGAAAAACTGTTTTTT.

V usage is TRBV4-1 and J usage is TRBJ1-2; tentatively, D is TRBD1 (6 bases). CDR1 is MGHRA and CDR2 is YSYEKL in the germline V gene. This CDR3 has 15 amino acids. Trimming stripped 6 bases from V and 4 bases from J, with 18 bases between. The chain's CDR3 is CASSSAGTPSYGYTF. The CDR3 region has the DNA TGCGCCAGCAGTTCTGCCGGGACACCCTCCTATGGCTACACCTTC.

The V gene is TRBV12-3 or TRBV12-4, the J gene TRBJ1-1; D gene uncertain. The V gene lost 4 bases and the J gene lost 0 bases, with 6 bases spanning the gap. The CDR3 has 13 residues. Here the CDR3 DNA reads TGTGCCAGCAGTTGGACTGTGAACACTGAAGCTTTCTTT. Protein: CASSWTVNTEAFF.

The gene calls are TRBV29-1 and TRBJ2-5, with D unclear. Between the trimmed V and J ends, which lost 8 bases and 5 bases, there was a span of 12 bases. The length of the CDR3 is 11 residues. Germline V gene sequence: CDR1 SQVTM, CDR2 ANQGSEA. As DNA, the CDR3 is TGCAGCTCTTCTCTGGCGGAGACCCAGTACTTC. Translated, it gives CSSSLAETQYF. The full variable domain, rest sourced from reference TRBV29-1 and TRBJ2-5, is SAVISQKPSRDICQRGTSLTIQCQVDSQVTMMFWYRQQPGQSLTLIATANQGSEATYESGFVIDKFPISRPNLTFSTLTVSNMSPEDSSIYLCSSSLAETQYFGPGTRLLVL.

The chain carries TRBV11-2 and TRBJ2-1, with 10 bases aligning to TRBD1. V trimming: 5 bases; J trimming: 4 bases; junction bases outside the gene matches: 5. In germline, CDR1 is SGHAT, CDR2 FQNNGV. The CDR3 totals 15 residues. The CDR3 DNA is TGTGCCAGCAGCACAGACAGGGGGCTTTACAATGAGCAGTTCTTC. Translated, it gives CASSTDRGLYNEQFF.

This clonotype came up a few times. The V call is TRBV6-6, the J call TRBJ2-7; the D is unclear. Deletions cut 6 bases from V and 4 bases from J, with 16 bases between. Germline V CDR1 and CDR2: MNHNY, SVGAGI (reference sequence). The CDR3 sequence is 14 residues long. The CDR3 sequence: CASSLGAEIYEQYF. The CDR3 DNA reads as TGTGCCAGCAGCCTAGGAGCCGAGATATACGAGCAGTACTTC.

CDR3 in DNA: TGCGCCAGCAGCTTGAGAGGGGGAAGAGATACGCAGTATTTT. This gives the protein CASSLRGGRDTQYF. The rearrangement uses TRBV5-1 and TRBJ2-3, with TRBD1 as a possible D gene (6 bases). The CDR3 runs 14 residues. Looked up from germline, CDR1 is SGHRS and CDR2 is YFSETQ. The ends were cut back, 1 base at V and 5 bases at J, with 11 bases in the middle.

On this clonotype itself: A much larger clone differs from this one at a single base, so this may be a read error. This chain joins TRBV7-2 and TRBJ2-3; D possibly matches TRBD1 or TRBD2 (5 bases each). Germline V lookup: CDR1 SGHTA, CDR2 FQGNSA. CDR3 length: 14 residues. V lost 1 base to trimming and J lost 1 base, with 6 bases between them. This chain's CDR3 is CASSLGGRTDTQYF. The CDR3 bases are TGTGCCAGCAGCTTAGGGGGACGCACAGATACGCAGTATTTT.

This clonotype was detected a few times. The CDR3 is CASSFFIRSGANVLTF. CDR3 DNA: TGTGCCAGCAGTTTCTTTATCCGCTCTGGGGCCAACGTCCTGACTTTC. V gene TRBV6-6 combines with J gene TRBJ2-6, with D hard to call. The length of the CDR3 is 16 residues. Deletions cut 4 bases from V and 0 bases from J, with 10 bases between. The germline CDR1 and CDR2 sequences are MNHNY and SVGAGI (reference sequence).

The chain has TRBV7-6 and TRBJ1-3, with D possibly being TRBD1 (5 bases). V lost 5 bases to trimming and J lost 0 bases, with 11 bases between them. The germline gives CDR1 SGHVS, CDR2 FNYEAQ. This CDR3 contains 15 residues. The CDR3 region has the DNA TGTGCCAGCAGCCCAGGGCCTAACTCTGGAAACACCATATATTTT. Translation: CASSPGPNSGNTIYF.

This clonotype was picked up many times. The chain carries TRBV29-1 and TRBJ2-1; D unclear. CDR1 and CDR2 from the germline V gene are SQVTM and ANQGSEA. The CDR3 is 14 amino acids. The V end was cut by 4 bases, the J end by 0 bases, with 10 bases between. The CDR3 reads CSVVRASSYNEQFF. The DNA for the CDR3 is TGCAGCGTTGTTCGGGCTAGCTCCTACAATGAGCAGTTCTTC.

The chain's CDR3 is CAWSTRAGETQYF. CDR3 DNA sequence: TGTGCCTGGAGTACCAGGGCTGGGGAGACCCAGTACTTC. The J gene is TRBJ2-5, the V gene TRBV30; D possibly corresponds to TRBD1 (5 bases). The germline V and J ends were trimmed by 2 bases and 5 bases, with 12 bases remaining between them. Germline V gene data show CDR1 as GTSNPN and CDR2 as SVGIG (reference sequence). This CDR3 has 13 amino acids.

In its sample, this clonotype was seen many times. V and J are TRBV30 and TRBJ1-4; D remains ambiguous. Germline loops: CDR1 GTSNPN, CDR2 SVGIG (reference sequence). The CDR3 consists of 13 residues. Deletions cut 2 bases from V and 7 bases from J, with 11 bases between. Here the CDR3 reads CAWSPGHGEKLFF. The CDR3 bases are TGTGCCTGGAGTCCGGGCCACGGTGAAAAACTGTTTTTT.

This clonotype was picked up many times. The chain uses TRBV29-1 and TRBJ1-2; D perhaps matches TRBD1 (5 bases). CDR1 SQVTM and CDR2 ANQGSEA come from the germline V gene. Trimming removed 7 bases from V and 0 bases from J, with 15 bases in between. The CDR3 extends over 14 amino acids. In nucleotides, the CDR3 is TGCAGCGCTCAACAGGCGGGCGCTAACTATGGCTACACCTTC. Protein: CSAQQAGANYGYTF.

The genes are TRBV30 and TRBJ2-7; TRBD2 matches at 7 bases. In germline, CDR1 is GTSNPN, CDR2 SVGIG (reference sequence). There are 14 residues in the CDR3. The V segment lost 5 bases and the J segment 9 bases; nucleotides outside the gene matches: 16. The CDR3 protein is CAWESGTYGGWQYF. The CDR3 region has the DNA TGTGCCTGGGAATCTGGGACCTACGGGGGGTGGCAGTACTTC. The full variable domain, its missing parts supplied by reference TRBV30 and TRBJ2-7, is SQTIHQWPATLVQPVGSPLSLECTVEGTSNPNLYWYRQAAGRGLQLLFYSVGIGQISSEVPQNLSASRPQDRQFILSSKKLLLSDSGFYLCAWESGTYGGWQYFGPGTRLTVT.

This clonotype was picked up a small number of times. The rearrangement uses TRBV20-1 and TRBJ2-1, with D perhaps TRBD1 or TRBD2 (5 bases each). Looked up from germline, CDR1 is DFQATT and CDR2 is SNEGSKA (reference sequence). CDR3 size: 15 residues. Trimming shortened V by 1 base and J by 6 bases, and 16 bases separated the two germline ends. CDR3 nucleotide sequence: TGCAGTGCTAGAGTGAATGAGGGGCTTAGCAATGAGCAGTTCTTC. This sequence encodes CSARVNEGLSNEQFF.

This clonotype was seen many times. The chain recombines TRBV12-5 with TRBJ2-1, with 12 bases aligning to TRBD2. After removal of 4 bases from V and 7 bases from J, the junction contained 2 bases not matched to a gene. Germline CDR1 LGHNT, CDR2 FRNRAP. The CDR3 contains 14 residues. CDR3 in DNA: TGTGCTAGTGGTTCTAGCGGGGGGGCAAATGAGCAGTTCTTC. It encodes CASGSSGGANEQFF.

This clonotype was detected many times. The chain's CDR3 is CASRASATQYF. The CDR3, as DNA: TGTGCCAGCAGAGCCTCGGCTACCCAGTACTTC. The chain couples TRBV28 to TRBJ2-5; D gene uncertain. Between the trimmed V and J ends, which lost 6 bases and 8 bases, there was a span of 10 bases. The CDR3 consists of 11 residues. Germline loops: CDR1 MDHEN, CDR2 SYDVKM. Full variable domain (rest looked up from reference TRBV28 and TRBJ2-5): DVKVTQSSRYLVKRTGEKVFLECVQDMDHENMFWYRQDPGLGLRLIYFSYDVKMKEKGDIPEGYSVSREKKERFSLILESASTNQTSMYLCASRASATQYFGPGTRLLVL.

This clonotype was detected only a few times. CDR3 in amino acids: CASSFPRDNSYEQYF. The CDR3 DNA follows: TGCGCCAGCAGCTTTCCCCGGGACAACTCCTACGAGCAGTACTTC. The gene calls are TRBV5-1 and TRBJ2-7; TRBD1 is a possible D gene (6 bases). The CDR3 consists of 15 residues. Germline CDR1 and CDR2: SGHRS and YFSETQ. Trimming stripped 2 bases from V and 0 bases from J, with 12 bases between.